The clone carrying this T cell receptor (beta chain) has a count of ten or more. Its antigen is as yet unknown. The source of the sample is a study of spatial heterogeneity in lung cancer. Study-wide context: More beta-chain than alpha-chain sequences were consistently detected.

Time point: sample taken at primary tumor resection. Study-wide points: Among blood samples, ubiquitous expanded tumor TCRs appeared more at resection than at follow-up.

TCRdb called the 5' RACE reads again in MiXCR, with one record for every CDR3 protein. The table lists over 50,000 distinct CDR3 sequences, roughly 6.6% of them singletons. Germline assignment: CDR1 SGHAT and CDR2 FQDESV (reference sequence). The CDR3 runs 14 residues. V shed 5 bases and J 4 bases; nucleotides not matched to a gene: 7. The source is a female donor with early-stage non-small cell lung cancer. The chain carries TRBV11-1 and TRBJ2-7; 8 nucleotides line up with TRBD2. The specimen comprised PBMCs, sampled at surgery. DNA for the CDR3: TGTGCCAGCAGCCTTGGGACTAGAGGTTACGAGCAGTACGTC. It is translated as CASSLGTRGYEQYV.